A single sample is the source of the 18 T cell receptor beta chains below, sequenced in a study of T cell responses to AZD1222 COVID-19 vaccine. The protocol was immunoSEQ multiplex PCR, while the TCRdb copy is restricted to in-frame clones and leaves out a portion. This sample has 100,000 or so clones; approximately 87% occur once, and the top ten carry over 3%. The sample here was peripheral blood, taken on day 0 of AZD1222 vaccination. All receptors derive from an adult in good health.

This chain links TRBV19 with TRBJ1-1; TRBD1 aligns across 7 bases. Germline CDR1 and CDR2: LNHDA and SQIVND (reference sequence). The CDR3 runs 14 residues. Trimming at V came to 5 bases and at J to 1 base, leaving 4 bases not matched to a gene. CDR3 coding DNA: TGTGCCAGTAGTCCAGGGACAGAGAACACTGAAGCTTTCTTT. Translated, it gives CASSPGTENTEAFF.

The chain couples TRBV27 to TRBJ1-2, with D maybe TRBD1 (6 bases). The V end lost 4 bases, the J end lost 0 bases, and 18 bases lay between the germline ends. The CDR3 totals 17 residues. The germline gives CDR1 MNHEY, CDR2 SMNVEV (reference sequence). The CDR3 nucleotides are TGTGCCAGCAGTTGGACAGAAGGAAAAGAAACTAACTATGGCTACACCTTC. Protein: CASSWTEGKETNYGYTF.

The chain joins TRBV28 to TRBJ1-2; unclear D gene. Germline CDR1 is MDHEN and CDR2 is SYDVKM. V was shortened by 7 bases and J by 6 bases, with 12 bases between the two germline ends. This CDR3 region has 12 residues. This CDR3 reads CASNQGYDGYTF. The CDR3 DNA reads TGTGCCAGCAATCAAGGGTACGATGGCTACACCTTC.

The V call is TRBV19, the J call TRBJ1-3; D gene ambiguous. The CDR3 consists of 16 residues. The V gene's germline CDR1 is LNHDA and CDR2 SQIVND (reference sequence). The V end lost 7 bases, the J end lost 0 bases, and 16 bases lay between the germline ends. In DNA, the CDR3 is TGTGCCAGTACCCCGACCGGACGGTCCTCTGGAAACACCATATATTTT. Translated, it gives CASTPTGRSSGNTIYF.

This chain joins TRBV15 and TRBJ1-2; 8 bases fit TRBD1. V trimming: 3 bases; J trimming: 7 bases; junction bases outside the gene matches: 7. The CDR3 length is 14 residues. The V gene's germline CDR1 is LNHNV and CDR2 YYDKDF (reference sequence). The chain's CDR3 is CATSSLTGGPGYTF. CDR3 DNA: TGTGCCACCAGCAGTTTAACAGGGGGGCCTGGCTACACCTTC.

The chain joins TRBV6-2 or TRBV6-3 to TRBJ1-5; no firm D call. The germline CDR1 and CDR2 sequences are MNHEY and SVGEGT. The CDR3 has 18 residues. Trimming stripped 0 bases from V and 2 bases from J, with 17 bases between. CDR3 region: CASSYSMLTPKGNQPQHF. CDR3 sequence (DNA): TGTGCCAGCAGTTACTCGATGCTGACTCCCAAGGGCAATCAGCCCCAGCATTTT.

This clone is medium-sized within its sample. The V call is TRBV28, the J call TRBJ2-1; TRBD2 is a possible D gene (7 bases). Deletions cut 5 bases from V and 5 bases from J, with 19 bases between. Germline CDR1 MDHEN, CDR2 SYDVKM. The CDR3 length is 16 residues. The chain's CDR3 is CASSHDEGGRNNEQFF. CDR3 nucleotide sequence: TGTGCCAGCAGTCACGATGAGGGGGGGCGCAACAATGAGCAGTTCTTC.

Points on this clone: The junction departs from germline at one end; a sequencing error may be responsible. The chain joins TRBV7-7 to TRBJ2-6, with D possibly being TRBD2 (5 bases). CDR3 length equals 16 residues. The germline CDR1 and CDR2 sequences are SSHAT and FNYEAQ (reference sequence). CDR3: CASSLLEGSGANVLTF. The CDR3 DNA follows: TGTGCTAGCAGCTTGCTCGAGGGCTCTGGGGCCAACGTCCTGACTTTC.

This chain joins TRBV7-2 and TRBJ1-2; D uncertain. Germline assignment: CDR1 SGHTA and CDR2 FQGNSA. There are 15 residues in the CDR3. V lost 4 bases to trimming and J lost 3 bases, with 15 bases between them. CDR3: CASSSLPIGYYGYTF. The CDR3 coding sequence is TGTGCCAGCAGCTCCTTACCGATAGGGTACTATGGCTACACCTTC.

V and J are TRBV29-1 and TRBJ1-1; 7 nucleotides agree with TRBD1. V dropped 4 bases and J dropped 3; count of bases not matched to a gene: 11. The germline CDR1 and CDR2 sequences are SQVTM and ANQGSEA. The CDR3 has 15 residues. CDR3 DNA sequence: TGCAGCGTTGGCCCAGGGGGGGGAGGGGACACTGAAGCTTTCTTT. This codes for CSVGPGGGGDTEAFF.

The V gene is TRBV6-6, the J gene TRBJ2-7; 7 nucleotides agree with TRBD2. This CDR3 has 15 amino acids. CDR1 is MNHNY and CDR2 is SVGAGI in the germline V gene (reference sequence). V gave up 6 bases and J gave up 4 bases; unmatched junction bases: 12. The DNA of the CDR3 is TGTGCCAGCAGGCCCGGGACTACCCACTTATACGAGCAGTACTTC. Residues: CASRPGTTHLYEQYF.

This rearrangement joins TRBV19 to TRBJ1-1; perhaps TRBD1 as D (6 bases). There are 13 residues in the CDR3. With 8 bases removed from V and 1 base from J, the gap between germline ends came to 11 bases. The germline V gene has CDR1 LNHDA and CDR2 SQIVND (reference sequence). The CDR3 region is CASSQDRNTEAFF. As DNA, the CDR3 is TGTGCCAGTTCGCAGGACAGGAACACTGAAGCTTTCTTT.

The chain links TRBV7-8 to TRBJ1-1; perhaps TRBD1 as D (5 bases). The CDR3 contains 12 residues. V was cut by 5 bases and J by 8 bases, with 12 bases left in between. The germline V gene has CDR1 SGHVS and CDR2 FQNEAQ. CDR3 sequence (DNA): TGTGCCAGCAGCCACATCCCAGGGGAAGCTTTCTTT. Its translation: CASSHIPGEAFF.

This clone appeared a single time. This chain joins TRBV27 and TRBJ2-2, with 8 bases identical to TRBD1. Germline values: CDR1 MNHEY, CDR2 SMNVEV (reference sequence). The V segment lost 3 bases and the J segment 3 bases; nucleotides outside the gene matches: 6. The CDR3 is made up of 16 amino acids. For the CDR3, the DNA is TGTGCCAGCAGTTTTTCGGGACAGGTATACACCGGGGAGCTGTTTTTT. The encoded protein is CASSFSGQVYTGELFF.

This chain connects TRBV11-2 to TRBJ2-7; 9 bases are shared with TRBD1. This CDR3 spans 14 amino acids. Germline V lookup: CDR1 SGHAT, CDR2 FQNNGV. The ends lost 3 bases at V and 5 bases at J; junction bases unmatched: 5. The CDR3 loop reads CASSFRTGDNEQYF. CDR3 sequence (DNA): TGTGCCAGCAGCTTCCGGACAGGGGACAACGAGCAGTACTTC. Full variable domain (remainder filled in from reference TRBV11-2 and TRBJ2-7): EAGVAQSPRYKIIEKRQSVAFWCNPISGHATLYWYQQILGQGPKLLIQFQNNGVVDDSQLPKDRFSAERLKGVDSTLKIQPAKLEDSAVYLCASSFRTGDNEQYFGPGTRLTVT.

This clone was detected only once. The V and J genes are TRBV15 and TRBJ1-1; D not certain. With 1 base removed from V and 3 bases from J, the gap between germline ends came to 6 bases. This CDR3 contains 13 residues. Germline lookup yields CDR1 LNHNV and CDR2 YYDKDF (reference sequence). The CDR3 sequence: CATSRGIYTEAFF. CDR3 DNA: TGTGCCACCAGCAGAGGGATCTACACTGAAGCTTTCTTT. The full variable domain, completed using reference TRBV15 and TRBJ1-1, is DAMVIQNPRYQVTQFGKPVTLSCSQTLNHNVMYWYQQKSSQAPKLLFHYYDKDFNNEADTPDNFQSRRPNTSFCFLDIRSPGLGDTAMYLCATSRGIYTEAFFGQGTRLTVV.

This chain joins TRBV7-2 and TRBJ1-2; 7 bases agree with TRBD1. This CDR3 spans 15 amino acids. Trimming at V came to 5 bases and at J to 7 bases, leaving 13 bases not matched to a gene. Germline lookup yields CDR1 SGHTA and CDR2 FQGNSA. CDR3 in DNA: TGTGCCAGCAGCAGCCAGGGGGGGGTCCGCGGTGGCTACACCTTC. As protein: CASSSQGGVRGGYTF.

This clone was observed once. The chain carries TRBV7-2 and TRBJ1-2, with 10 positions matching TRBD1. The CDR3 is 15 residues long. V dropped 5 bases and J dropped 2; count of bases not matched to a gene: 5. From germline, CDR1 is SGHTA and CDR2 FQGNSA. In nucleotides, the CDR3 is TGTGCCAGCAGCCCACGACAGGGGGCGAACTATGGCTACACCTTC. Residues: CASSPRQGANYGYTF.